This is a list of T cell receptor beta chains from one sample in a study of T cells in localized non-small cell lung cancer. The data were produced by immunoSEQ multiplex PCR, yet TCRdb's version contains in-frame clones alone and is incomplete. The repertoire holds roughly 58,000 clones, with roughly 79% as singletons. This specimen consisted of PBMCs, obtained before any cancer treatment. These receptors were collected from a man aged 40 to 70 with stage II lung adenocarcinoma. Both conserved end residues are part of each CDR3. D genes are given only for firm matches. Clone size is given for some rows only: seen once, a few or many times, or a class if the clone is expanded.

>NA|TRBV2|TRBJ1-2|TRBD1
TGTGCCAGCAGGATGGACAGGACCTATGGCTACACCTTC
CASRMDRTYGYTF
>NA|TRBV7-2|TRBJ2-2|NA
TGTGCCAGCAGCCGACTCGCCAACCGGGAGCTGTTTTTT
CASSRLANRELFF
>NA|TRBV4-3|TRBJ1-2|TRBD1
TGCGCCAGCAGCCAAGGTCAGGGGGAAGTCGGCTACACCTTC
CASSQGQGEVGYTF
>NA|TRBV10-1|TRBJ2-1|TRBD1
TGCGCCAGCAGTGCCGGGACAGGGGGCATTGAGCAGTTCTTC
CASSAGTGGIEQFF
>NA|TRBV30|TRBJ1-4|NA
TGTGCCTGGAACCGGAACGAAAAACTGTTTTTT
CAWNRNEKLFF
>NA|TRBV18|TRBJ2-7|NA
TGTGCCAGCTCACCACCGGGGAGGGGACAGTCTCACGAGCAGTACTTC
CASSPPGRGQSHEQYF
>NA|TRBV30|TRBJ2-3|TRBD2
TGTGCCTGGAGTGTACTCACTAGCGCACGCGATACGCAGTATTTT
CAWSVLTSARDTQYF
>many|TRBV9|TRBJ1-1|NA
TGTGCCAGCAGCGTAACCGGGACACCGAACACTGAAGCTTTCTTT
CASSVTGTPNTEAFF
>NA|TRBV29-1|TRBJ1-3|TRBD1
TGCAGCGGCGGGACAGGGGGCGAAAACACCATATATTTT
CSGGTGGENTIYF
>NA|TRBV4-2|TRBJ2-7|NA
TGTGCCAGCAGCCAAGATACTAGGCACGAGCAGTACTTC
CASSQDTRHEQYF
>once|TRBV19|TRBJ1-5|NA
TGTGCCAGTACTGATGACAGGCTCAGCAATCAGCCCCAGCATTTT
CASTDDRLSNQPQHF
>NA|TRBV29-1|TRBJ1-3|NA
TGCAGCTGTTTGGCTGAAACGAACACCATATATTTT
CSCLAETNTIYF
>NA|TRBV29-1|TRBJ2-3|NA
TGCAGCGCGGGCGACGCACAGGTCATTACTAGCACAGATACGCAGTATTTT
CSAGDAQVITSTDTQYF
>NA|TRBV19|TRBJ1-2|NA
TGTGCCAGTAGTGTGGAAGTCAACTATGGCTACACCTTC
CASSVEVNYGYTF
>NA|TRBV23-1|TRBJ2-7|TRBD2
TGCGCCAGCAGTCAGCGTCTAGCGGTCCCTGATTGGGGGTACTTC
CASSQRLAVPDWGYF
>NA|TRBV28|TRBJ2-4|NA
TGTGCCAGCAAGAACCCTGGGGGAGTCGACAGAAACATTCAGTACTTC
CASKNPGGVDRNIQYF
>NA|TRBV2|TRBJ2-3|TRBD2
TGTGCCAGCAGCCCCGAGCCAGCGGGAGTAGATACGCAGTATTTT
CASSPEPAGVDTQYF
>NA|TRBV2|TRBJ2-1|NA
TGTGCCAGCAGCGGGACCGATAGCTCCTACAATGAGCAGTTCTTC
CASSGTDSSYNEQFF
>NA|TRBV19|TRBJ1-1|NA
TGTGCCAGTAGTCTGGCACAACTCAACACTGAAGCTTTCTTT
CASSLAQLNTEAFF
>NA|TRBV5-1|TRBJ2-5|NA
TGCGCCAGCAGCCCCCGGGACGGCGGGTTCCAAGAGACCCAGTACTTC
CASSPRDGGFQETQYF
>NA|TRBV19|TRBJ1-4|TRBD1
TGTGCCAGTAGAAACCCAGGGGGCGCGAGTGAAAAACTGTTTTTT
CASRNPGGASEKLFF
>NA|TRBV5-6|TRBJ1-1|TRBD1
TGTGCCAGCAGCTTGGCCTCCTGGGGACAGGGGTCAGAGGAAGCTTTCTTT
CASSLASWGQGSEEAFF
>NA|TRBV7-9|TRBJ2-1|NA
TGTGCCAGCAGCTTAATCGGGGGCCGATACAATGAGCAGTTCTTC
CASSLIGGRYNEQFF
>NA|TRBV6-1|TRBJ1-2|NA
TGTGCCTCGAGGGAAGGGGTGGGAAAAAACTATGGCTACACCTTC
CASREGVGKNYGYTF
>NA|TRBV11-3|TRBJ1-1|NA
TGTGCCAGCAGCTTAGCGCGGGATCACACTGAAGCTTTCTTT
CASSLARDHTEAFF
>once|TRBV7-2|TRBJ2-5|NA
TGTGCCAGCAGCCGCCTGAGGCGGGTGAACCAAGAGACCCAGTACTTC
CASSRLRRVNQETQYF
>NA|TRBV6-6|TRBJ2-3|TRBD1
TGTGCCAGCAGTTACTCGACAGGGCGAGATACGCAGTATTTT
CASSYSTGRDTQYF
>NA|TRBV7-2|TRBJ2-1|NA
TGTGCCAGCAGCTTGAACTACCACAATGAGCAGTTCTTC
CASSLNYHNEQFF
>NA|TRBV28|TRBJ2-7|NA
TGTGCCAGCAGTTGGGACTACGAGCAGTACTTC
CASSWDYEQYF
>NA|TRBV29-1|TRBJ2-3|NA
TGCAGCGTTGTGAGGGGAAGTGATACGCAGTATTTT
CSVVRGSDTQYF
>NA|TRBV7-2|TRBJ2-7|NA
TGTGCCAGCAGCTCGACCCCAAAAGAGCAGTACTTC
CASSSTPKEQYF
>once|TRBV18|TRBJ2-7|NA
TGTGCCAGCTCGTCTATTGACAGGGCGGGATCCTACGAGCAGTACTTC
CASSSIDRAGSYEQYF
>NA|TRBV5-8|TRBJ1-3|TRBD1
TGTGCCAGCAGCCGAGGGGGACAGACTGGAAACACCATATATTTT
CASSRGGQTGNTIYF
>NA|TRBV30|TRBJ1-3|TRBD1
TGTGCCTGGAGGGGGACAGGGGTTTCGAACACCATATATTTT
CAWRGTGVSNTIYF
>few|TRBV10-3|TRBJ2-3|NA
TGTGCCATCAGTGAATGGGGCGGGAGCACAGATACGCAGTATTTT
CAISEWGGSTDTQYF
>NA|TRBV28|TRBJ1-2|NA
TGTGCCAGCAGTTTATCCACCTCCGGGCAGATCTATGGCTACACCTTC
CASSLSTSGQIYGYTF
>few|TRBV9|TRBJ1-1|NA
TGTGCCAGCAGCGTAGTCGGCGAGCCTGAAGCTTTCTTT
CASSVVGEPEAFF
>NA|TRBV29-1|TRBJ1-1|NA
TGCAGCGTAAGGACAGTTAACACTGAAGCTTTCTTT
CSVRTVNTEAFF
>NA|TRBV5-1|TRBJ1-1|NA
TGCGCCAGCAGCTTGATGGGGGACAACACTGAAGCTTTCTTT
CASSLMGDNTEAFF
>NA|TRBV6-6|TRBJ2-2|NA
TGTGCCAGCAGTTACGGCCCAAACAAAGGGGAGCTGTTTTTT
CASSYGPNKGELFF
>NA|TRBV7-3|TRBJ2-2|NA
TGTGCCAGCAGCTTATCGCCGGGCACCGGGGAGCTGTTTTTT
CASSLSPGTGELFF
>once|TRBV9|TRBJ1-1|NA
TGTGCCAGCAGCGTAGGGCCCGGGTATGGGATGAACACTGAAGCTTTCTTT
CASSVGPGYGMNTEAFF
>NA|TRBV27|TRBJ1-2|TRBD1
TGTGCCAGCAGCCATGTGAGGGGGCTTGGGGGAGATGGCTACACCTTC
CASSHVRGLGGDGYTF
>NA|TRBV1|TRBJ1-1|NA
TGCACCAGCAGCCAGGAGGATTTCATGAACACTGAAGCTTTCTTT
CTSSQEDFMNTEAFF
>NA|TRBV7-2|TRBJ2-3|TRBD2
TGTGCCAGCAGCCCCAGCGGGAGGGGGGATACGCAGTATTTT
CASSPSGRGDTQYF
>NA|TRBV5-1|TRBJ2-3|TRBD2
TGCGCCAGCAGCTTGGCAGGACTAGCGGGTACCACAGATACGCAGTATTTT
CASSLAGLAGTTDTQYF
>NA|TRBV14|TRBJ2-7|NA
TGTGCCAGCAGTCAGGGGAGCTACGAGCAGTACTTC
CASSQGSYEQYF
>NA|TRBV4-3|TRBJ1-3|NA
TGCGCCAGCAGCCAAGATTTAGACAGGTTTTCTGGAAACACCATATATTTT
CASSQDLDRFSGNTIYF
>once|TRBV7-3|TRBJ2-1|TRBD2
TGTGCCAGCAGCCGAAATAGCGGGAATCTATACAATGAGCAGTTCTTC
CASSRNSGNLYNEQFF
>NA|TRBV5-4|TRBJ2-1|NA
TGTGCCAGCAGCTTGGGACTAGGGGGCTCCTACAATGAGCAGTTCTTC
CASSLGLGGSYNEQFF